Here is one T cell receptor (beta chain) with its context. Its specificity is unknown. The sample belongs to a study of Ad26.COV2.S vaccination and SARS-CoV-2 variants. Study background: Enrollment placed the donor in the COV1001 Ad26.COV2.S trial arm.

Findings and limits, study-wide: Placebo recipients trailed vaccine recipients in spike-specific TCR breadth. The analyses of TCR breadth and depth may have understated the size of total T cell responses.

The sample's treatment: approximately 18 received Ad26.COV2.S at low or high dose, single or two shots; 5 received placebo; per-sample allocation not given. The samples were gathered on day 63 after the first injection of vaccine or placebo. The donor was a Boston adult aged 18-55 years. The protocol was immunoSEQ multiplex PCR, while the TCRdb copy is restricted to in-frame clones and leaves out a portion. This sample has 300,000 to 400,000 clones, with about 86% found just once. Germline V lookup: CDR1 SEHNR, CDR2 FQNEAQ (reference sequence). The CDR3 has 16 amino acids. V lost 3 bases and J 3 bases, leaving 14 bases between the germline ends.

The J gene is TRBJ2-2, the V gene TRBV7-9; D uncertain. This sample comprised peripheral blood, obtained in a trial of Ad26.COV2.S vaccine versus placebo. This receptor was taken from a person between 18 and 59 years old who received the Ad26.COV2.S COVID-19 vaccine or a placebo. The CDR3 DNA reads as TGTGCCAGCAGCTTGTTGGACCGGGCGTACACCGGGGAGCTGTTTTTT. Protein: CASSLLDRAYTGELFF.